This TCR beta chain was sequenced during a study of T cells after yellow fever vaccination. The CDR3 is 13 amino acids. Trimming shortened V by 8 bases and J by 7 bases, and 17 bases separated the two germline ends. In germline, CDR1 is LGHNA, CDR2 YNFKEQ. The study made its TCR cDNA through 5'RACE template switching. That step introduced a universal primer site along with UMIs. TCRdb reprocessed the 5' RACE reads via MiXCR and lists one record per CDR3 protein. The sample contains about 250,000 distinct CDR3 sequences, approximately 3.6% of which appear only once. Study-level findings and limits: Abundant clonotypes from the bulk population could have been carried over as contaminants into FACS-sorted repertoires.

This clonotype was seen ten or more times. The antigen is not known. The rearrangement uses TRBV4-2 and TRBJ2-5, with D perhaps TRBD1 or TRBD2 (5 bases each). The starting material was PBMCs, obtained 15 days after the yellow fever booster vaccination. The TCR was taken from a man younger than 30 who received the YFV17D yellow fever vaccine. The CDR3 DNA sequence: TGTGCCAGCGAAGGGGACCGCACGGGGACCCAGTACTTC. Amino acid sequence: CASEGDRTGTQYF.